The clone carrying this T cell receptor beta chain was observed many times. The antigen remains undetermined. This specimen belongs to a study of T cells in Graves' hyperthyroidism and ophthalmopathy. Findings of the study overall: Most thyroid clonotypes with frequency above 0.001 were detected in blood.

The CDR3 regions of TCR beta were amplified from RNA transcripts. With the HTBI primer set, the TCR CDR3 went through a first round of RT-PCR. One entry per CDR3 protein, called by TCRdb with MiXCR from the multiplex PCR reads. Of 360,000 or so distinct CDR3 sequences detected, roughly 15% appear once; the ten largest clones hold under 25%. The CDR3 loop spans 15 amino acids. Germline V lookup: CDR1 SGHAT, CDR2 FQNNGV. V shed 4 bases and J 3 bases; nucleotides not matched to a gene: 4. Ophthalmopathy patients all had a Clinical Activity Score of at least 3, a NOSPECS grade of at least 4 and disease under 3 months old. Together with thyroid ultrasound, orbital computed tomography, serum thyroxine and TRAb, clinical symptoms were used for diagnoses.

The TCR was taken from a woman in her fifties or sixties with Graves' ophthalmopathy. The V gene is TRBV11-2, the J gene TRBJ2-7, with 12 positions matching TRBD2. The specimen was blood. The CDR3 protein is CASSWGTSGHYEQYF. The CDR3 region has the DNA TGTGCCAGCAGCTGGGGGACTAGCGGGCACTACGAGCAGTACTTC. Filled out from reference TRBV11-2 and TRBJ2-7, the complete variable domain reads EAGVAQSPRYKIIEKRQSVAFWCNPISGHATLYWYQQILGQGPKLLIQFQNNGVVDDSQLPKDRFSAERLKGVDSTLKIQPAKLEDSAVYLCASSWGTSGHYEQYFGPGTRLTVT.